This is a list of T cell receptor beta chains from one sample in a study of Ad26.COV2.S vaccination and SARS-CoV-2 variants. TCRdb's copy holds only in-frame clones and misses some; the assay was immunoSEQ multiplex PCR. The table includes 380,000 or so clones, about 87% detected once. The material was peripheral blood, obtained in a trial of Ad26.COV2.S vaccine versus placebo. Source of these receptors: a person between 18 and 65 years old who received the Ad26.COV2.S COVID-19 vaccine or a placebo. CDR3s include the opening cysteine and the closing phenylalanine or tryptophan. The order of the fields is CDR3 protein, CDR3 DNA, V gene, CDR3 length, clone size, D gene, J gene. D genes are given only for firm matches. Not all rows give a size; the values are once, few, many and, for expanded clones, a class.

CASSNAKGEAFF | TGTGCCAGCAGCAATGCCAAGGGTGAAGCTTTCTTT | TRBV21-1 | 12 | few | NA | TRBJ1-1
CASSHRRETAYNSPLHF | TGTGCCAGCAGCCATAGGAGGGAGACGGCCTATAATTCACCCCTCCACTTT | TRBV7-8 | 17 | NA | NA | TRBJ1-6
CASSQDGTIREQYF | TGCGCCAGCAGCCAAGATGGAACTATCCGCGAGCAGTACTTC | TRBV4-1 | 14 | NA | NA | TRBJ2-7
CASTQQGLNSPLHF | TGTGCCAGTACCCAGCAGGGTTTGAATTCACCCCTCCACTTT | TRBV19 | 14 | NA | NA | TRBJ1-6
CAWQLSHSGNTIYF | TGTGCCTGGCAACTAAGCCACTCTGGAAACACCATATATTTT | TRBV30 | 14 | once | NA | TRBJ1-3
CASSQAGNSGNTIYF | TGTGCCAGCAGCCAGGCGGGGAACTCTGGAAACACCATATATTTT | TRBV7-3 | 15 | NA | NA | TRBJ1-3
CASSNRDTPYGYTF | TGTGCCAGCAGTAACCGGGACACACCCTATGGCTACACCTTC | TRBV6-2/TRBV6-3 | 14 | NA | NA | TRBJ1-2
CASRGTGSYNEQFF | TGCGCCAGCAGGGGAACAGGGAGTTACAATGAGCAGTTCTTC | TRBV5-1 | 14 | NA | NA | TRBJ2-1
CASSVAASLSYEQYF | TGTGCCAGCAGCGTAGCGGCTAGCTTATCCTACGAGCAGTACTTC | TRBV9 | 15 | NA | NA | TRBJ2-7
CASSAASGRAVGYEQYF | TGTGCCAGCAGTGCGGCTAGCGGGAGGGCAGTGGGATACGAGCAGTACTTC | TRBV6-1 | 17 | NA | TRBD2 | TRBJ2-7
CASSLPPGHTEAFF | TGTGCCAGCAGCTTGCCCCCGGGACACACTGAAGCTTTCTTT | TRBV7-9 | 14 | NA | NA | TRBJ1-1
CASSLEGGSTTYEQYF | TGTGCCAGCAGCTTAGAGGGCGGGAGTACGACCTACGAGCAGTACTTC | TRBV7-8 | 16 | NA | TRBD2 | TRBJ2-7
CASSPRTGRAGELFF | TGTGCCAGCAGCCCAAGGACAGGGAGGGCCGGGGAGCTGTTTTTT | TRBV28 | 15 | once | NA | TRBJ2-2
CASSIALGQGTDTQYF | TGTGCCAGTAGTATAGCCTTGGGGCAGGGCACAGATACGCAGTATTTT | TRBV19 | 16 | NA | NA | TRBJ2-3
CASSQDTDRMNTEAFF | TGTGCCAGCAGCCAAGATACCGACCGAATGAACACTGAAGCTTTCTTT | TRBV4-2 | 16 | NA | NA | TRBJ1-1
CASSPPILRSSSYEQYF | TGTGCCAGCTCACCACCGATTCTTAGGTCCTCCTCCTACGAGCAGTACTTC | TRBV18 | 17 | NA | NA | TRBJ2-7
CASSTTGLFEKLFF | TGTGCCAGTAGTACTACAGGGCTGTTCGAAAAACTGTTTTTT | TRBV19 | 14 | NA | NA | TRBJ1-4
CASSQVEGVRETQYF | TGTGCCAGCAGTCAAGTCGAAGGGGTTAGGGAGACCCAGTACTTC | TRBV28 | 15 | NA | NA | TRBJ2-5
CASKNGGTGTEAFF | TGTGCCAGCAAGAACGGGGGGACAGGTACTGAAGCTTTCTTT | TRBV3-1/TRBV3-2 | 14 | NA | TRBD1 | TRBJ1-1
CASSLYNEQFF | TGTGCCAGCAGCTTGTACAATGAGCAGTTCTTC | TRBV5-5 | 11 | NA | NA | TRBJ2-1
CASSSIQQGEAFF | TGTGCCAGCAGCTCCATCCAACAGGGTGAAGCTTTCTTT | TRBV7-9 | 13 | NA | NA | TRBJ1-1
CASSVYSGVYNEQFF | TGTGCCAGCAGCGTATATAGCGGGGTTTACAATGAGCAGTTCTTC | TRBV9 | 15 | once | TRBD2 | TRBJ2-1
CASSEGQNTEAFF | TGTGCCAGCAGCGAAGGACAAAACACTGAAGCTTTCTTT | TRBV9 | 13 | NA | NA | TRBJ1-1
CASSVGVGSEAHEQYF | TGTGCCAGCAGCGTAGGGGTCGGGTCCGAGGCCCACGAGCAGTACTTC | TRBV9 | 16 | NA | NA | TRBJ2-7
CASSLLPGQGSYEQYF | TGTGCCAGCAGTTTACTCCCGGGACAGGGGTCTTACGAGCAGTACTTC | TRBV27 | 16 | NA | TRBD1 | TRBJ2-7
CAASFSWPGELFF | TGTGCCGCATCCTTCTCCTGGCCCGGGGAGCTGTTTTTT | TRBV12-3/TRBV12-4 | 13 | NA | NA | TRBJ2-2
CASSPRTGEEKLFF | TGTGCCAGCAGCCCTCGGACAGGGGAGGAAAAACTGTTTTTT | TRBV3-1/TRBV3-2 | 14 | NA | TRBD1 | TRBJ1-4
CASSLAGTGGDTQYF | TGTGCCAGCAGCTTAGCCGGGACAGGGGGAGATACGCAGTATTTT | TRBV7-8 | 15 | NA | TRBD1 | TRBJ2-3
CASSQDPSGESYEQYF | TGTGCCAGCAGCCAAGACCCTAGCGGAGAGTCCTACGAGCAGTACTTC | TRBV4-2 | 16 | many | TRBD2 | TRBJ2-7
CASSGEAQYPQHF | TGTGCCAGCAGTGGGGAGGCCCAGTATCCCCAGCATTTT | TRBV6-1 | 13 | NA | NA | TRBJ1-5
CASSFRGNTIYF | TGTGCCAGCAGCTTCCGGGGAAACACCATATATTTT | TRBV7-2 | 12 | NA | NA | TRBJ1-3
CASSGTSGEGTDTQYF | TGTGCCAGCAGCGGGACCTCAGGCGAGGGGACAGATACGCAGTATTTT | TRBV6-2/TRBV6-3 | 16 | NA | NA | TRBJ2-3
CASSLKGGGTQYF | TGTGCCAGCAGCCTCAAGGGGGGTGGGACCCAGTACTTC | TRBV3-1/TRBV3-2 | 13 | NA | NA | TRBJ2-5
CASSWTENQPQHF | TGTGCCAGCAGCTGGACGGAGAATCAGCCCCAGCATTTT | TRBV7-2 | 13 | NA | NA | TRBJ1-5
CATSRSGQGSSEAFF | TGTGCCACCAGCCGAAGTGGACAGGGGTCTTCTGAAGCTTTCTTT | TRBV15 | 15 | NA | TRBD1 | TRBJ1-1
CASSPGTVGNTIYF | TGTGCCAGCAGCCCTGGGACTGTTGGAAACACCATATATTTT | TRBV7-2 | 14 | NA | NA | TRBJ1-3
CALDPVSYNEQFF | TGTGCCCTGGATCCCGTCTCCTACAATGAGCAGTTCTTC | TRBV19 | 13 | NA | NA | TRBJ2-1
CASSLPGQGNEAFF | TGTGCCAGCAGCCTCCCGGGACAGGGGAATGAAGCTTTCTTT | TRBV5-4 | 14 | NA | TRBD1 | TRBJ1-1
CASSQAGVVAEAFF | TGTGCCAGCAGCCAAGCGGGGGTTGTGGCTGAAGCTTTCTTT | TRBV14 | 14 | NA | NA | TRBJ1-1
CASSSHKSRQGPPLSPLHF | TGTGCCAGCAGTTCACACAAGTCCAGGCAGGGACCGCCATTGTCACCCCTCCACTTT | TRBV27 | 19 | NA | NA | TRBJ1-6
CASSLTAMNTEAFF | TGTGCCAGCAGTTTAACAGCCATGAACACTGAAGCTTTCTTT | TRBV28 | 14 | NA | NA | TRBJ1-1